This T cell receptor beta chain was identified during a study of blood T cell repertoires in COVID-19. Study information: T cells, B-cell-depleted T cells, or PBMCs supplied cDNA or gDNA.

Those enrolled, adults aged roughly 18 to 89 years, came from some 23 US areas. Recovered status in Cohort 3 required two negative PCRs, clearance, or symptom resolution. Here immunoSEQ multiplex PCR was the method, and the copy in TCRdb shows in-frame clones only, minus some. The table has about 300,000 clones, approximately 91% seen once. Sequencing was carried out using PBMCs or T cells enriched from blood (not recorded which). This clonotype originated in a man in his 60s who had recovered from COVID-19.

The CDR3 sequence: CASSLQQAGDTQYF. The CDR3 DNA reads as TGTGCCAGCAGTTTACAACAGGCTGGAGATACGCAGTATTTT. This chain links TRBV28 with TRBJ2-3; the D gene is possibly TRBD1 (5 bases). Trimming shortened V by 2 bases and J by 5 bases, and 11 bases separated the two germline ends. This CDR3 contains 14 residues. Germline V gene lookup returns CDR1 MDHEN and CDR2 SYDVKM.